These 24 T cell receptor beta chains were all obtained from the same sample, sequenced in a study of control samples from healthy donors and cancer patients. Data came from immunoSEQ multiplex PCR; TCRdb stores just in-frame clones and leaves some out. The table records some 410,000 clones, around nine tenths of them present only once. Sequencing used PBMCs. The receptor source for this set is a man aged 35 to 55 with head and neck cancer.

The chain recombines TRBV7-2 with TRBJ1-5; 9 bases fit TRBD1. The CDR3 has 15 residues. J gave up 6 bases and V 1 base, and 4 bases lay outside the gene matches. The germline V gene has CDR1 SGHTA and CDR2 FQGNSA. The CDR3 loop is CASSLGDRVGQPQHF. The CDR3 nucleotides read TGTGCCAGCAGCTTAGGGGACAGGGTTGGTCAGCCCCAGCATTTT.

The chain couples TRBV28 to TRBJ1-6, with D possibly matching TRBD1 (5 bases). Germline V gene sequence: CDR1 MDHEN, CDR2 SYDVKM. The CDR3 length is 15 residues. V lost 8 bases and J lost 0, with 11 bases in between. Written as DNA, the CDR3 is TGTGCCAGCGCGGGGGTGAGCTCCTATAATTCACCCCTCCACTTT. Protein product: CASAGVSSYNSPLHF.

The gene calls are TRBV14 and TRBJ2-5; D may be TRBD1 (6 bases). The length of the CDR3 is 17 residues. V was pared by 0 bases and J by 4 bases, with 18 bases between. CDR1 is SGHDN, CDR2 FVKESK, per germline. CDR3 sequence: CASSQEAGARWVETQYF. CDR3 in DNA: TGTGCCAGCAGCCAAGAAGCAGGGGCGCGTTGGGTAGAGACCCAGTACTTC.

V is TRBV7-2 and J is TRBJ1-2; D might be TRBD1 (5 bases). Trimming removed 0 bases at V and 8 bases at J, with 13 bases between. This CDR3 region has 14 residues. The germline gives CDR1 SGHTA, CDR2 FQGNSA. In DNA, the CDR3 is TGTGCCAGCAGCTTAGCTGGGCAGGGAGGGGGCTACACCTTC. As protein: CASSLAGQGGGYTF.

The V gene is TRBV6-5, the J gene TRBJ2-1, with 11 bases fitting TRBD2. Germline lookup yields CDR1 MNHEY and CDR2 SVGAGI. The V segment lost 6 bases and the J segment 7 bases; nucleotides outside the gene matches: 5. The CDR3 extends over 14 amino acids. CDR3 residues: CASRLAGAGNEQFF. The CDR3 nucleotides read TGTGCCAGCAGACTAGCGGGAGCAGGGAATGAGCAGTTCTTC.

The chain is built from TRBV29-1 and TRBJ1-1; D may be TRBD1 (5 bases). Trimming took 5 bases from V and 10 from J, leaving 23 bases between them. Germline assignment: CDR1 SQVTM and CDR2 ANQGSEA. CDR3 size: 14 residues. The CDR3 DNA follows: TGCAGCGTTTTTGCGGGGCCAACGGGCGCTCGAGCTTTCTTT. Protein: CSVFAGPTGARAFF.

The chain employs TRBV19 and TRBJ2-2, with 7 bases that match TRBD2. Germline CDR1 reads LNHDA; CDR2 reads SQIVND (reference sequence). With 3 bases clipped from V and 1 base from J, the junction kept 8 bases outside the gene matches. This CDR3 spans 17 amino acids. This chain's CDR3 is CASSIPPRGVNTGELFF. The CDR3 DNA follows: TGTGCCAGTAGTATTCCCCCCCGGGGGGTGAACACCGGGGAGCTGTTTTTT.

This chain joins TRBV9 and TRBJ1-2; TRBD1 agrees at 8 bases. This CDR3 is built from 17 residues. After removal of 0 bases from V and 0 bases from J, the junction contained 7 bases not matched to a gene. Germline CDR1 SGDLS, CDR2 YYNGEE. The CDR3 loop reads CASSVGTGNRANYGYTF. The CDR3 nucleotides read TGTGCCAGCAGCGTAGGGACAGGGAATCGAGCTAACTATGGCTACACCTTC. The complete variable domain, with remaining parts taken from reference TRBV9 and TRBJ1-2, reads DSGVTQTPKHLITATGQRVTLRCSPRSGDLSVYWYQQSLDQGLQFLIQYYNGEERAKGNILERFSAQQFPDLHSELNLSSLELGDSALYFCASSVGTGNRANYGYTFGSGTRLTVV.

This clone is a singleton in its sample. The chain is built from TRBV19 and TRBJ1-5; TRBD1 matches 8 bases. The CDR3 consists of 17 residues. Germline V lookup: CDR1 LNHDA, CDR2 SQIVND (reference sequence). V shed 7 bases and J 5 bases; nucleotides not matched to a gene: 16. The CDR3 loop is CASKAHLGQGNDQPQHF. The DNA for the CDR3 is TGTGCCAGTAAAGCCCACCTCGGACAGGGTAACGATCAGCCCCAGCATTTT. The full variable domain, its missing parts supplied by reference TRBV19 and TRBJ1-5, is DGGITQSPKYLFRKEGQNVTLSCEQNLNHDAMYWYRQDPGQGLRLIYYSQIVNDFQKGDIAEGYSVSREKKESFPLTVTSAQKNPTAFYLCASKAHLGQGNDQPQHFGDGTRLSIL.

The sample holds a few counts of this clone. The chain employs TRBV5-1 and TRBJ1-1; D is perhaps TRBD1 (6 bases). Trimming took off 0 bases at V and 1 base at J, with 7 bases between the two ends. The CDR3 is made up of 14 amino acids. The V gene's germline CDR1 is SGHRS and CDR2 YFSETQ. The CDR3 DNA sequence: TGCGCCAGCAGCTTGGAGACAGGGAACACTGAAGCTTTCTTT. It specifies CASSLETGNTEAFF.

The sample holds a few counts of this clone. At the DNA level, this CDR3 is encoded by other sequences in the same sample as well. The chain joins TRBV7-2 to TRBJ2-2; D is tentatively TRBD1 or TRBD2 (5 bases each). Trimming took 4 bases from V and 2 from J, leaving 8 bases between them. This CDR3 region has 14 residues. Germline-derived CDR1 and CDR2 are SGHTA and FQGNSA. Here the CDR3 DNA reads TGTGCCAGCAGCTCGGGACCTAACACCGGGGAGCTGTTTTTT. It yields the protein CASSSGPNTGELFF.

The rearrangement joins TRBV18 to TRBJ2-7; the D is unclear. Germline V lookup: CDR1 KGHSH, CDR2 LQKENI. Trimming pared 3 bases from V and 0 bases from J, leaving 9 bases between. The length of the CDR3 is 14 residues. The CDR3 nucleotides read TGTGCCAGCTCACCGACTCCTAGCTCCTACGAGCAGTACTTC. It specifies CASSPTPSSYEQYF.

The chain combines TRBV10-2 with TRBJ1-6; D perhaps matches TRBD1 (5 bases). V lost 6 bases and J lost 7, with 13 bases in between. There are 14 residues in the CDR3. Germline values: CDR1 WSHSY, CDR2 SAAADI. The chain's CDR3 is CASRAGGTNSPLHF. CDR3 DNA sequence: TGCGCCAGCAGGGCTGGAGGGACGAATTCACCCCTCCACTTT.

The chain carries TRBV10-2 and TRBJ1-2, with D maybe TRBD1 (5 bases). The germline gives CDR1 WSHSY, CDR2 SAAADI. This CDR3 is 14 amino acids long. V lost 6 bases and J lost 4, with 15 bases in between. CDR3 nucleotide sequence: TGCGCCAGCAGCCCGGGACTGATGTCCTATGGCTACACCTTC. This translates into CASSPGLMSYGYTF.

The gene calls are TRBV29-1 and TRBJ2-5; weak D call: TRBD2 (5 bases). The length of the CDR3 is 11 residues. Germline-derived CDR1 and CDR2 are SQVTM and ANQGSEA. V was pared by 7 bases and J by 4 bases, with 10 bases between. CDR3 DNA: TGCAGCGGGACTGAAATAGAGACCCAGTACTTC. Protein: CSGTEIETQYF.

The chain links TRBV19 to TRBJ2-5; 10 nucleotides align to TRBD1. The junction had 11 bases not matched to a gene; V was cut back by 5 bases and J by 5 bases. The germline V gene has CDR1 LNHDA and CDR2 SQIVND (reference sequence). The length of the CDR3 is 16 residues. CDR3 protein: CASSSTLDRGLETQYF. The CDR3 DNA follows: TGTGCCAGTAGTTCAACCCTAGACAGGGGGCTCGAGACCCAGTACTTC.

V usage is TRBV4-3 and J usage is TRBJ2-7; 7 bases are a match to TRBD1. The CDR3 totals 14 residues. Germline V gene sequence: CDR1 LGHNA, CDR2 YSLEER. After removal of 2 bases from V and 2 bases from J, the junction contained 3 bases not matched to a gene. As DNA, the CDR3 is TGCGCCAGCAGCCAAAGGGACAGTGCCTACGAGCAGTACTTC. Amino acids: CASSQRDSAYEQYF.

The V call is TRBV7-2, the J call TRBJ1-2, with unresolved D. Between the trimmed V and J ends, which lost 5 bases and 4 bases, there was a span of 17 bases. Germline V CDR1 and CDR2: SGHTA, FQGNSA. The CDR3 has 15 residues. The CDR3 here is CASSLPGWLSYGYTF. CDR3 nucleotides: TGTGCCAGCAGCCTACCCGGTTGGCTCTCCTATGGCTACACCTTC.

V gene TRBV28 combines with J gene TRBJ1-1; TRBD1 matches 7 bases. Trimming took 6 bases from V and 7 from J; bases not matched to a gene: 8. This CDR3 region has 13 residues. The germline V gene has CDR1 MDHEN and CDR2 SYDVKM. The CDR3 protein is CASRGTAGDEAFF. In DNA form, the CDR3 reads TGTGCCAGCAGGGGGACAGCAGGCGATGAAGCTTTCTTT.

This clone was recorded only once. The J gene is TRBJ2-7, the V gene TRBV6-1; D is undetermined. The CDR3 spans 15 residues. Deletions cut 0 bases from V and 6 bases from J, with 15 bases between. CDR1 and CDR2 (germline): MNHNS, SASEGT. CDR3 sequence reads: CASSEAGYPSPEQYF. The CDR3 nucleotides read TGTGCCAGCAGTGAAGCAGGTTACCCGTCGCCCGAGCAGTACTTC.

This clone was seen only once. For the CDR3, the DNA is TGCGCCAGCAGCCCTCCCGGGACAGGGTCCACTGGGGCCAACGTCCTGACTTTC. Protein sequence: CASSPPGTGSTGANVLTF. This sequence joins TRBV4-1 and TRBJ2-6, with 9 positions matching TRBD1. CDR3 length: 18 amino acids. J was trimmed by 2 bases and V by 4 bases; bases with no gene match: 9. CDR1 and CDR2 (germline): MGHRA, YSYEKL.

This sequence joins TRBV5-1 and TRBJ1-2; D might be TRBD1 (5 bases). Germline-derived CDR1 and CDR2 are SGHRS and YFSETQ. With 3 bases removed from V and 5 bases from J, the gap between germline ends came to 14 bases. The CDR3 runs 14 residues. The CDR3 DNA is TGCGCCAGCAGCTCCGGGGCCGGGGGGTATGGCTACACCTTC. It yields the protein CASSSGAGGYGYTF. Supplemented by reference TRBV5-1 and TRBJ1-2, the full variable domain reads KAGVTQTPRYLIKTRGQQVTLSCSPISGHRSVSWYQQTPGQGLQFLFEYFSETQRNKGNFPGRFSGRQFSNSRSEMNVSTLELGDSALYLCASSSGAGGYGYTFGSGTRLTVV.

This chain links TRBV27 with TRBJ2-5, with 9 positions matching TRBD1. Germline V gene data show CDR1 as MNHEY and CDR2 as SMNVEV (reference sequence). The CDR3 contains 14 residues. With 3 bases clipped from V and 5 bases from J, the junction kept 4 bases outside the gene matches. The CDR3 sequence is CASSLGDRAETQYF. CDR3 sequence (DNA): TGTGCCAGCAGTTTGGGGGACAGGGCCGAGACCCAGTACTTC.

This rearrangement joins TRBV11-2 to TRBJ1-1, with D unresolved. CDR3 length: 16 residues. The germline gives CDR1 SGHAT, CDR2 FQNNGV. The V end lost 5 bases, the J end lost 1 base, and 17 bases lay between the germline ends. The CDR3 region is CASSRAGPSGNTEAFF. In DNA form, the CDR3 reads TGTGCCAGCAGCCGCGCAGGTCCCTCGGGGAACACTGAAGCTTTCTTT.